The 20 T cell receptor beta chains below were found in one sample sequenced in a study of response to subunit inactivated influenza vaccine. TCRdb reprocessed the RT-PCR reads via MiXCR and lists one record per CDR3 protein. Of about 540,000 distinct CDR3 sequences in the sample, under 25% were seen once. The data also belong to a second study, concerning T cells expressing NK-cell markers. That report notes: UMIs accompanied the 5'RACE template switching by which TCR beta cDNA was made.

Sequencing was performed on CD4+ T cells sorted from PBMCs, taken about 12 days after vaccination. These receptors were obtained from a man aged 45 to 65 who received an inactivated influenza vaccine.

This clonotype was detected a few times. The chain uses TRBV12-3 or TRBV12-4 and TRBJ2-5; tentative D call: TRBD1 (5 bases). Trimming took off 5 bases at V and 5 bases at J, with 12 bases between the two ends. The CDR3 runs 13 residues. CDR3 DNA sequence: TGTGCCAGCAGTAAGACAGTCGTGGAGACCCAGTACTTC. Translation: CASSKTVVETQYF.

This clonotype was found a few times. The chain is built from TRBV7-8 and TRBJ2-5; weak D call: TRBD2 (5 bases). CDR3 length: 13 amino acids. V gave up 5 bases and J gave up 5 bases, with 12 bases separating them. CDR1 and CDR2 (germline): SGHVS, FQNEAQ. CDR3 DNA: TGTGCCAGCAGCGCCAAACCGGGGGAGACCCAGTACTTC. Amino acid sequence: CASSAKPGETQYF.

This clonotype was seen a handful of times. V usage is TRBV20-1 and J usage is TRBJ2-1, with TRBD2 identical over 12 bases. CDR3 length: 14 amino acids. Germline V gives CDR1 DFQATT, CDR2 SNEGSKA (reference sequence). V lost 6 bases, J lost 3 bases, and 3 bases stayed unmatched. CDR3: CSALLAGGYNEQFF. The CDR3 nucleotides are TGCAGTGCCTTACTAGCGGGAGGCTACAATGAGCAGTTCTTC.

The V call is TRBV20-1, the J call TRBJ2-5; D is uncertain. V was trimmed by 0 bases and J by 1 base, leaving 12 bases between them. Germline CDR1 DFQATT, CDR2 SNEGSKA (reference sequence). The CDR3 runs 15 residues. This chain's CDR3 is CSARDSRDPQETQYF. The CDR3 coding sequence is TGCAGTGCTAGAGATAGCCGAGACCCCCAAGAGACCCAGTACTTC.

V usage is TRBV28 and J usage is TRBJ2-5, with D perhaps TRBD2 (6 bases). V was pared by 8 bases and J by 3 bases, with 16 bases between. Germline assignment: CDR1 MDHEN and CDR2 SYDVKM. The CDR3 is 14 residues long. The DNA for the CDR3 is TGTGCCAGCGCCGATCTTAGCGGAAAAGAGACCCAGTACTTC. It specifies CASADLSGKETQYF.

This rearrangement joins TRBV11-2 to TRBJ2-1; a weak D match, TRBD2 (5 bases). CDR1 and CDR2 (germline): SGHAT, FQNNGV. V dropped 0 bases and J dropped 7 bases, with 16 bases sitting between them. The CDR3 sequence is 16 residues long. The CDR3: CASSLDQVGSGNEQFF. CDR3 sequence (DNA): TGTGCCAGCAGCTTAGATCAAGTAGGTTCGGGGAATGAGCAGTTCTTC.

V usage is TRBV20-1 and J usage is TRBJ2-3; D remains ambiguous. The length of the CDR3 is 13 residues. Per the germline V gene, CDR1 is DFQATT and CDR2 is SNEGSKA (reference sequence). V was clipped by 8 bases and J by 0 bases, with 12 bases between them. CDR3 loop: CSTRIESTDTQYF. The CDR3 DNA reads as TGCAGTACCCGAATAGAAAGCACAGATACGCAGTATTTT.

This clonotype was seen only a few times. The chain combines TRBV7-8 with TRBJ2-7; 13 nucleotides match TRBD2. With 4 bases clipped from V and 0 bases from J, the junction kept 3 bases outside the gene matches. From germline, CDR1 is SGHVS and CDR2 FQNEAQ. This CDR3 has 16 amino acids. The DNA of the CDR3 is TGTGCCAGCAGCTCGGGACTAGCGGGGCCCTCCTACGAGCAGTACTTC. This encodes CASSSGLAGPSYEQYF.

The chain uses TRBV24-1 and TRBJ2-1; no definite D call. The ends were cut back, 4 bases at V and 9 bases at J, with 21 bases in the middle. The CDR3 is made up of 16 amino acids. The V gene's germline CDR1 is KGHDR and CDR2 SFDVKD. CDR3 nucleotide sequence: TGTGCCACCAGTGAGCCATCTAGGAGTGGGTTTGGTGAGCAGTTCTTC. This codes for CATSEPSRSGFGEQFF.

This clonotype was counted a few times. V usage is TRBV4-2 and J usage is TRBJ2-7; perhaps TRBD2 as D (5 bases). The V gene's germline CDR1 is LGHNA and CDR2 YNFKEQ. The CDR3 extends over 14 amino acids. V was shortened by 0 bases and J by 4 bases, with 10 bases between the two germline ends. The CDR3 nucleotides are TGTGCCAGCAGCCAAGATAGGGAGACTTACGAGCAGTACTTC. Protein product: CASSQDRETYEQYF.

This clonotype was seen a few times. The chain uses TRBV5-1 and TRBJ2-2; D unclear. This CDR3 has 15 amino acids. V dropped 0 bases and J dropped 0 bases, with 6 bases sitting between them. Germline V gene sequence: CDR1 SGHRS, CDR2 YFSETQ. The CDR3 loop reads CASSLVTTNTGELFF. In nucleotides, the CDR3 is TGCGCCAGCAGCTTGGTTACCACGAACACCGGGGAGCTGTTTTTT.

The CDR3 sequence is CSARAGTSGAKNIQYF. CDR3 DNA sequence: TGCAGTGCTAGGGCCGGGACTAGCGGGGCCAAAAACATTCAGTACTTC. The V and J genes are TRBV20-1 and TRBJ2-4; TRBD2 matches at 12 bases. The CDR3 runs 16 residues. V dropped 3 bases and J dropped 1; count of bases not matched to a gene: 4. Germline V lookup: CDR1 DFQATT, CDR2 SNEGSKA (reference sequence).

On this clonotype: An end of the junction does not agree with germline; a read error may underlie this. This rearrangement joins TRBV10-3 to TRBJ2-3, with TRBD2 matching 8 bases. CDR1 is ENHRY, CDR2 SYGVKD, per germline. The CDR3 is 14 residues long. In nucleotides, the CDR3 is TGTGCCGTCAGCGGGGGAGGTGGGACAGATACGCAGTATTTT. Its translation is CAVSGGGGTDTQYF.

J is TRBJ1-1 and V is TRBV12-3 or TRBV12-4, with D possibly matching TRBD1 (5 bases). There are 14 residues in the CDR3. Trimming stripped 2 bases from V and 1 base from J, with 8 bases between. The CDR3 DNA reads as TGTGCCAGCAGTTTAAGGACAACGAACACTGAAGCTTTCTTT. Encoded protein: CASSLRTTNTEAFF.

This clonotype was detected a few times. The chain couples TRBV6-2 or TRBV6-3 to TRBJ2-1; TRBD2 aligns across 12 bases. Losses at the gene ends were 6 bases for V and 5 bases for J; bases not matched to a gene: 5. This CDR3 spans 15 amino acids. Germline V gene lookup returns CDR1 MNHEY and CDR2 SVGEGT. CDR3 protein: CASRWTSGVNNEQFF. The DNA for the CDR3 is TGTGCCAGCAGGTGGACTAGCGGGGTGAACAATGAGCAGTTCTTC.

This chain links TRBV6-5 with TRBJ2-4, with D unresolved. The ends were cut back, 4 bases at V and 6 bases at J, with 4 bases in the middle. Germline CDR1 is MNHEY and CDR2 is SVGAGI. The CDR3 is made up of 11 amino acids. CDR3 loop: CASSSRNIQYF. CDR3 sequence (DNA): TGTGCCAGCAGTTCCCGAAACATTCAGTACTTC.

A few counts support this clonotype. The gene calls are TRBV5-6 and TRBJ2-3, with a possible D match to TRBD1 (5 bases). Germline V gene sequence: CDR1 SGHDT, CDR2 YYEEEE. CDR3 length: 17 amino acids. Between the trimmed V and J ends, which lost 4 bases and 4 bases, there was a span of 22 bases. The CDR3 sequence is CASSTQSGRVGADTQYF. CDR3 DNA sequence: TGTGCCAGCAGCACCCAATCGGGCAGGGTGGGCGCAGATACGCAGTATTTT.

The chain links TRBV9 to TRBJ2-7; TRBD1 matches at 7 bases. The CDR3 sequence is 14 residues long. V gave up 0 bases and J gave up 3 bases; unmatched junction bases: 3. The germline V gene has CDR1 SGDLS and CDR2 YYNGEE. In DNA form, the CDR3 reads TGTGCCAGCAGCGTAGGGGACAGAGACTACGAGCAGTACTTC. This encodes CASSVGDRDYEQYF. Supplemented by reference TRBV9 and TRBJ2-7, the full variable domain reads DSGVTQTPKHLITATGQRVTLRCSPRSGDLSVYWYQQSLDQGLQFLIQYYNGEERAKGNILERFSAQQFPDLHSELNLSSLELGDSALYFCASSVGDRDYEQYFGPGTRLTVT.

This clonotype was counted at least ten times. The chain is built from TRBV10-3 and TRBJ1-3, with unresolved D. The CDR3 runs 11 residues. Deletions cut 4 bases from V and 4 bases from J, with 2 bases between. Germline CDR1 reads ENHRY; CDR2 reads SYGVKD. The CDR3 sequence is CAISGGNTIYF. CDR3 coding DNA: TGTGCCATCAGTGGGGGAAACACCATATATTTT.

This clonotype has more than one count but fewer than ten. CDR3 amino acids: CASSLSLVAAGLSGANVLTF. The CDR3 DNA sequence: TGTGCCAGCAGCTTAAGTTTGGTTGCGGCAGGGCTCTCTGGGGCCAACGTCCTGACTTTC. This chain uses TRBV7-3 with TRBJ2-6; weak D call: TRBD1 (5 bases). There are 20 residues in the CDR3. Trimming shortened V by 1 base and J by 0 bases, and 19 bases separated the two germline ends. Looked up from germline, CDR1 is SGHTA and CDR2 is FQGTGA.